Listed below are T cell receptor beta chains from one sample, sequenced in a study of T cell responses to AZD1222 COVID-19 vaccine. Sequencing was performed with immunoSEQ multiplex PCR; in TCRdb, only in-frame clones are kept and a portion is missing. Here the sample spans about 150,000 clones, roughly 86% being singletons. This material consisted of peripheral blood, taken 28 days after the second dose of the MenACWY control vaccine. Source of these receptors: an adult who received the MenACWY meningococcal vaccine as a control. Both conserved end residues are part of each CDR3. D genes are given only for firm matches. The size entry is marked missing in some rows and otherwise reads once, few, many or a size class.

CDR3nt	CDR3aa	v_gene	j_gene	abundance	d_gene
TGCAGTGCTAGTAGCCTCAATCAGCCCCAGCATTTT	CSASSLNQPQHF	TRBV20-1	TRBJ1-5	NA	NA
TGTGCCAGCAGCTTGGGGGGGAGAATGAAAACCGGGGAGCTGTTTTTT	CASSLGGRMKTGELFF	TRBV5-4	TRBJ2-2	NA	NA
TGCGCCAGCAGCCAAGATGGCTTCCCCACAGATACGCAGTATTTT	CASSQDGFPTDTQYF	TRBV4-1	TRBJ2-3	NA	NA
TGTGCCAGTAGCATATCCGGGGGGAGGGAGACCCAGTACTTC	CASSISGGRETQYF	TRBV19	TRBJ2-5	NA	TRBD2
TGTGCCAGCAGACAATCAGGGAACACTGAAGCTTTCTTT	CASRQSGNTEAFF	TRBV11-3	TRBJ1-1	NA	NA
TGTGCCAGCAGTGAGACTAGCGGGGGCACAGATACGCAGTATTTT	CASSETSGGTDTQYF	TRBV6-4	TRBJ2-3	few	TRBD2
TGTGCCAGTAGCCGGACGGGGGCGGTGAACACTGAAGCTTTCTTT	CASSRTGAVNTEAFF	TRBV19	TRBJ1-1	NA	NA
TGTGCCAGCAGCGATCAGGGAACCTATGGCTACACCTTC	CASSDQGTYGYTF	TRBV7-9	TRBJ1-2	NA	NA
TGTGCCAGCAGAGCCCGGGACGGCGACTCTGGAAACACCATATATTTT	CASRARDGDSGNTIYF	TRBV7-2	TRBJ1-3	NA	NA
TGTGCCAGCAGCTCTTATTTAACTAGCGGGACCAATGAGCAGTTCTTC	CASSSYLTSGTNEQFF	TRBV7-9	TRBJ2-1	NA	TRBD2